This entry lists 11 T cell receptor beta chains sequenced from one sample in a study of T-cell memory formation after mild COVID-19. One entry per CDR3 protein results from TCRdb running MiXCR on the 5' RACE reads. This table has 350,000 to 450,000 distinct CDR3 sequences, roughly 26% appearing once. The sequencing sample was made of PBMCs or a T cell subset sorted from them (not recorded which). These receptor sequences come from an adult woman who had mild COVID-19 (a few samples of this study predate the infection). Cell type and time point are not known.

In this sample, this clonotype turned up a few times. The chain carries TRBV4-3 and TRBJ2-1, with 7 bases lining up with TRBD2. This CDR3 region has 16 residues. J was trimmed by 4 bases and V by 0 bases; bases with no gene match: 6. The V gene's germline CDR1 is LGHNA and CDR2 YSLEER. The CDR3 DNA sequence: TGCGCCAGCAGCCAAGATAACGCGGGAGCGTACAATGAGCAGTTCTTC. Translating it yields CASSQDNAGAYNEQFF.

The V call is TRBV10-3, the J call TRBJ1-4; tentatively, D is TRBD1 (5 bases). The germline V and J ends were trimmed by 6 bases and 3 bases, with 8 bases remaining between them. The CDR3 is 13 residues long. Germline values: CDR1 ENHRY, CDR2 SYGVKD. CDR3 residues: CAIRGTANEKLFF. The CDR3 DNA reads as TGTGCCATCAGGGGGACCGCTAATGAAAAACTGTTTTTT.

There are many counts of this clonotype. This chain joins TRBV18 and TRBJ2-7; the D call may be TRBD1 or TRBD2 (5 bases each). Germline V gene lookup returns CDR1 KGHSH and CDR2 LQKENI. This CDR3 contains 14 residues. The germline V and J ends were trimmed by 0 bases and 9 bases, with 15 bases remaining between them. The CDR3 DNA reads TGTGCCAGCTCACCACCGCAGGGTTGGCGGGTGCAGTACTTC. Translated: CASSPPQGWRVQYF.

A few counts support this clonotype. The rearrangement joins TRBV12-3 or TRBV12-4 to TRBJ1-5, with D unresolved. The V end lost 2 bases, the J end lost 5 bases, and 7 bases lay between the germline ends. This CDR3 is 13 amino acids long. CDR3 nucleotides: TGTGCCAGCAGTTTAAGTACATATCAGCCCCAGCATTTT. Its protein product is CASSLSTYQPQHF.

This clonotype appeared a few times. V gene TRBV5-1 combines with J gene TRBJ2-7; D could derive from TRBD1 or TRBD2 (6 bases each). V lost 4 bases and J 2 bases, leaving 22 bases between the germline ends. The CDR3 covers 17 residues. Germline assignment: CDR1 SGHRS and CDR2 YFSETQ. The DNA for the CDR3 is TGCGCCAGCAGCCTCCGGAAGGGGGGCGGAGGGGCCTACGAGCAGTACTTC. Its translation is CASSLRKGGGGAYEQYF.

The genes are TRBV6-1 and TRBJ2-3, with D perhaps matching TRBD1 (6 bases). V lost 4 bases to trimming and J lost 2 bases, with 10 bases between them. From germline, CDR1 is MNHNS and CDR2 SASEGT. CDR3 size: 14 residues. The CDR3 loop reads CASSATGHTDTQYF. The DNA of the CDR3 is TGTGCCAGCAGTGCGACAGGACACACAGATACGCAGTATTTT.

This clonotype occurred many times. V usage is TRBV7-6 and J usage is TRBJ2-7, with 10 bases that match TRBD1. Unmatched junction bases numbered 4, after V lost 5 bases and J lost 3 bases. CDR1 and CDR2 (germline): SGHVS, FNYEAQ. This CDR3 contains 14 residues. CDR3 in DNA: TGTGCCAGCAGCGCGGGACAGGGGATCTACGAGCAGTACTTC. Translating gives CASSAGQGIYEQYF.

This clonotype occurred a few times. The J gene is TRBJ2-1, the V gene TRBV10-3; 11 bases are a match to TRBD1. The CDR3 has 15 amino acids. Unmatched junction bases numbered 5, after V lost 6 bases and J lost 4 bases. CDR1 and CDR2 from the germline V gene are ENHRY and SYGVKD. In DNA form, the CDR3 reads TGTGCCATCAGCCGGACAGGGGGCGTGTACAATGAGCAGTTCTTC. Protein: CAISRTGGVYNEQFF.

The chain is built from TRBV12-3 or TRBV12-4 and TRBJ2-2; D unresolved. The CDR3 sequence is 14 residues long. V was shortened by 10 bases and J by 7 bases, with 19 bases between the two germline ends. The CDR3 bases are TGTGCCACCTTACACGGACCGGATGACGGGGAGCTGTTTTTT. Translating it yields CATLHGPDDGELFF.

This clonotype was recorded a few times. The chain recombines TRBV18 with TRBJ2-1; D unclear. Trimming pared 7 bases from V and 0 bases from J, leaving 10 bases between. Germline-derived CDR1 and CDR2 are KGHSH and LQKENI. The CDR3 runs to 14 residues. The CDR3 loop reads CASCLSSSYNEQFF. The CDR3 nucleotides read TGTGCCAGCTGCCTCTCTAGCTCCTACAATGAGCAGTTCTTC. Full variable domain (outside the CDR3, taken from reference TRBV18 and TRBJ2-1): NAGVMQNPRHLVRRRGQEARLRCSPMKGHSHVYWYRQLPEEGLKFMVYLQKENIIDESGMPKERFSAEFPKEGPSILRIQQVVRGDSAAYFCASCLSSSYNEQFFGPGTRLTVL.

This clonotype was found a few times. The chain combines TRBV2 with TRBJ2-1, with D maybe TRBD1 (6 bases). The germline gives CDR1 SNHLY, CDR2 FYNNEI. The CDR3 has 14 amino acids. Trimming removed 3 bases at V and 4 bases at J, with 10 bases between. This chain's CDR3 is CASSDRGVYNEQFF. DNA of the CDR3: TGTGCCAGCAGTGACAGGGGCGTGTACAATGAGCAGTTCTTC. Filled out from reference TRBV2 and TRBJ2-1, the complete variable domain reads EPEVTQTPSHQVTQMGQEVILRCVPISNHLYFYWYRQILGQKVEFLVSFYNNEISEKSEIFDDQFSVERPDGSNFTLKIRSTKLEDSAMYFCASSDRGVYNEQFFGPGTRLTVL.